These 7 T cell receptor beta chains were all obtained from the same sample, sequenced in a study of blood T cells in healthy people across ages. Combining a sample-barcoded 5' primer with a J-beta primer mix, a second PCR ran for roughly 7 to 12 cycles. TCRdb called the 5' RACE reads again in MiXCR, with one record for every CDR3 protein. This table has roughly 2 million distinct CDR3 sequences, approximately 50% appearing once. Sequencing was done on a sample of blood. All receptors derive from a woman aged 40 to 55 in good health.

CDR3 region: CSVGSGMGELFF. CDR3 DNA: TGCAGCGTTGGAAGCGGGATGGGGGAACTGTTTTTT. The gene calls are TRBV29-1 and TRBJ1-4; TRBD1 might be the D (5 bases). Between the trimmed V and J ends, which lost 4 bases and 12 bases, there was a span of 15 bases. Per germline, CDR1 SQVTM and CDR2 ANQGSEA. The CDR3 consists of 12 residues.

A word on this clonotype: Germline is not matched at one junction end, which may reflect a read error. The chain is built from TRBV25-1 and TRBJ2-7; 11 bases match TRBD2. The DNA end favors TRBJ2-5, so the J call may be wrong. CDR3 length: 17 amino acids. From germline, CDR1 is MGHDK and CDR2 SYGVNS. This CDR3 is CASSESRLAGTQGTQYF. For the CDR3, the DNA is TGTGCCAGCAGTGAATCAAGACTAGCGGGGACCCAAGGGACCCAGTACTTC.

This clonotype was picked up a small number of times. V is TRBV20-1 and J is TRBJ2-7; tentatively, D is TRBD1 or TRBD2 (5 bases each). The CDR3 consists of 13 residues. V lost 0 bases to trimming and J lost 4 bases, with 10 bases between them. Germline CDR1 and CDR2: DFQATT and SNEGSKA (reference sequence). CDR3 in DNA: TGCAGTGCTAGAGAGGGACGGAAGTACGAGCAGTACTTC. It yields the protein CSAREGRKYEQYF.

The V gene is TRBV4-2, the J gene TRBJ1-1, with a tentative D call TRBD1 (6 bases). This CDR3 has 15 residues. The V and J ends lost 1 base and 5 bases respectively, with 14 bases between them. Germline CDR1 reads LGHNA; CDR2 reads YNFKEQ. The CDR3 reads CASSQGSGAQTEAFF. The CDR3 DNA reads as TGTGCCAGCAGCCAAGGGTCAGGGGCGCAGACTGAAGCTTTCTTT.

This clonotype was seen more than once but under ten times. The chain uses TRBV24-1 and TRBJ1-2; D gene unclear. Germline-derived CDR1 and CDR2 are KGHDR and SFDVKD. CDR3 length equals 15 residues. The V end lost 4 bases, the J end lost 0 bases, and 11 bases lay between the germline ends. CDR3: CATSDPGEANYGYTF. Here the CDR3 DNA reads TGTGCCACCAGTGACCCTGGGGAGGCTAACTATGGCTACACCTTC.

This clonotype was seen repeatedly, ten times or more. The chain carries TRBV7-9 and TRBJ2-1; TRBD2 aligns across 11 bases. Germline trimming cut 6 bases from V and 3 bases from J; bases unmatched to any gene: 1. Germline CDR1 and CDR2: SEHNR and FQNEAQ (reference sequence). The CDR3 loop spans 14 amino acids. This CDR3 reads CASRTSGDYNEQFF. The CDR3 DNA reads TGTGCCAGCAGGACTAGCGGGGACTACAATGAGCAGTTCTTC.

This clonotype was seen only a few times. This rearrangement joins TRBV20-1 to TRBJ2-1; TRBD2 agrees at 9 bases. Germline CDR1 reads DFQATT; CDR2 reads SNEGSKA (reference sequence). The CDR3 runs 14 residues. The ends lost 1 base at V and 6 bases at J; junction bases unmatched: 4. The CDR3: CSARVSGGFNEQFF. Written as DNA, the CDR3 is TGCAGTGCTAGAGTCAGCGGGGGGTTCAATGAGCAGTTCTTC.